This entry lists 9 T cell receptor beta chains sequenced from one sample in a study of esophageal squamous cell carcinoma under preoperative chemotherapy. Time point of the sample: before preoperative PTX-NDP chemotherapy. TCRdb independently ran MiXCR on the PCR reads; one entry per CDR3 protein. The table records tens of thousands of distinct CDR3 sequences, roughly 52% of them present only once. Specimen collection occurred from a patient given preoperative chemotherapy. These TCRs come from a human donor with esophageal squamous cell carcinoma. The donor label of this sample is uncertain.

This clonotype has a handful of counts. CDR3 sequence reads: CASSPPGLAKQFF. CDR3 nucleotide sequence: TGTGCCAGCAGTCCTCCGGGACTAGCGAAGCAGTTCTTC. The chain links TRBV6-1 to TRBJ2-1, with 10 bases matching TRBD2. Germline loops: CDR1 MNHNS, CDR2 SASEGT. V shed 5 bases and J 11 bases; nucleotides not matched to a gene: 6. The CDR3 consists of 13 residues.

V and J are TRBV11-2 and TRBJ2-2, with 11 bases fitting TRBD2. TRBJ2-3 matches the DNA end more closely, so the J call is doubtful. Germline CDR1 and CDR2: SGHAT and FQNNGV. The CDR3 has 16 amino acids. CDR3 protein: CASSLASGRWTGEQYF. In DNA form, the CDR3 reads TGTGCCAGCAGCTTAGCTAGCGGGAGGTGGACAGGGGAGCAGTATTTT.

Comments on this clonotype: The junction departs from germline at one end; a sequencing error may be responsible. The V gene is TRBV7-2, the J gene TRBJ2-3; a possible D gene is TRBD2 (6 bases). CDR3 length: 16 amino acids. The germline V gene encodes CDR1 SGHTA and CDR2 FQGNSA. The CDR3 protein is CASRGRPRRGPDTQYF. The CDR3 region has the DNA TGTGCCAGCAGGGGCCGCCCGAGGCGGGGCCCAGATACGCAGTACTTT.

This clonotype was counted a few times. The CDR3 nucleotides are TGTGCCAGTAGTATGACTAGCGGGAGCGCAGATACGCAGTATTTT. It translates to CASSMTSGSADTQYF. This sequence joins TRBV19 and TRBJ2-3; 12 bases are shared with TRBD2. Losses at the gene ends were 3 bases for V and 4 bases for J; bases not matched to a gene: 2. From germline, CDR1 is LNHDA and CDR2 SQIVND (reference sequence). The CDR3 spans 15 residues.

This clonotype showed up many times. The chain combines TRBV7-6 with TRBJ2-7; D is unclear. Germline-derived CDR1 and CDR2 are SGHVS and FNYEAQ. V was pared by 1 base and J by 0 bases, with 13 bases between. The length of the CDR3 is 16 residues. DNA of the CDR3: TGTGCCAGCAGCTTAGGGTTAGGCTTTAGCTCCTACGAGCAGTACTTC. Amino acid sequence: CASSLGLGFSSYEQYF.

Concerning this clonotype: One junction end does not reproduce the germline sequence, and a read error may be involved. The chain joins TRBV6-1 to TRBJ2-3; TRBD1 is a possible D gene (6 bases). This CDR3 spans 16 amino acids. CDR1 MNHNS and CDR2 SASEGT come from the germline V gene. CDR3 protein: CASRGFGGRYTETQYF. CDR3 nucleotides: TGTGCCAGCAGGGGATTTGGGGGCCGCTACACAGAGACGCAGTATTTC.

This clonotype was seen ten or more times. Just one base apart from a much larger clone, this may be a read error. The chain has TRBV7-6 and TRBJ2-1; 7 bases line up with TRBD2. Judging by the DNA end, TRBJ2-7 fits better; the J call may be wrong. This CDR3 is 16 amino acids long. Looked up from germline, CDR1 is SGHVS and CDR2 is FNYEAQ. The CDR3 coding sequence is TGTGCCAGCAGCTTTAGAGCGGGGAGCTCCTACAATGAGCAGTACTTC. Protein: CASSFRAGSSYNEQYF.

This clonotype was observed at least ten times. The CDR3 is CASSLYGSGKNIQYF. CDR3 in DNA: TGTGCCAGCAGCTTATACGGCAGTGGCAAAAACATTCAGTACTTC. J is TRBJ2-4 and V is TRBV11-2; D unclear. The CDR3 sequence is 15 residues long. Trimming removed 2 bases from V and 3 bases from J, with 11 bases in between. Germline V gene data show CDR1 as SGHAT and CDR2 as FQNNGV. Looking up the rest from reference TRBV11-2 and TRBJ2-4 gives the full variable domain: EAGVAQSPRYKIIEKRQSVAFWCNPISGHATLYWYQQILGQGPKLLIQFQNNGVVDDSQLPKDRFSAERLKGVDSTLKIQPAKLEDSAVYLCASSLYGSGKNIQYFGAGTRLSVL.

This clonotype showed up many times. The chain carries TRBV6-1 and TRBJ2-7; D gene uncertain. CDR3 size: 15 residues. Looked up from germline, CDR1 is MNHNS and CDR2 is SASEGT. With 6 bases removed from V and 4 bases from J, the gap between germline ends came to 19 bases. Written as DNA, the CDR3 is TGTGCCAGCAGCGTGGAGAAGGGCCTTAATTACGAGCAGTACTTC. This encodes CASSVEKGLNYEQYF.